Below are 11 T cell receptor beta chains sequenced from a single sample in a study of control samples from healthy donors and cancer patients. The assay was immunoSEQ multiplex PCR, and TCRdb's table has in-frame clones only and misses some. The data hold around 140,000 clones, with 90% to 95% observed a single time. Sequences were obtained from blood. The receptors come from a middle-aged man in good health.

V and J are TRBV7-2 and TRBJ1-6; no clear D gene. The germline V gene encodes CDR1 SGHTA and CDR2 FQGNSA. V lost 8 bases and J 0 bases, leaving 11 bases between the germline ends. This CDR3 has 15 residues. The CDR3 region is CASRRESSYNSPLHF. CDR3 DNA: TGTGCCAGCCGGAGGGAGAGCTCCTATAATTCACCCCTCCACTTT.

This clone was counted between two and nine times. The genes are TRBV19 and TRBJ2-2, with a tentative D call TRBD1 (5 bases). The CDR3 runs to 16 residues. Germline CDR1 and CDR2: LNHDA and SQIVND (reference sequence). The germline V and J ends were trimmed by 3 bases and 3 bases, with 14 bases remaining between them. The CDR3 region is CASSIWGRGYTGELFF. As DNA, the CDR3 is TGTGCCAGTAGTATTTGGGGCAGAGGATACACCGGGGAGCTGTTTTTT.

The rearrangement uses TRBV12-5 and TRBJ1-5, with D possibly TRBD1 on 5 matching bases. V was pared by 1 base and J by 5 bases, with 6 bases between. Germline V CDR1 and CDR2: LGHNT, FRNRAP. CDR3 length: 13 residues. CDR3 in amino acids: CASGLGRDQPQHF. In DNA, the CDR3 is TGTGCTAGTGGTTTGGGCAGGGATCAGCCCCAGCATTTT.

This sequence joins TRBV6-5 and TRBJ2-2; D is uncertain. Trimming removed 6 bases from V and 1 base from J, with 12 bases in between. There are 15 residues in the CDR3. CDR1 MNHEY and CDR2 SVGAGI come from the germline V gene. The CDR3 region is CASRAEPMNTGELFF. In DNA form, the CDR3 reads TGTGCCAGCAGGGCAGAACCCATGAACACCGGGGAGCTGTTTTTT.

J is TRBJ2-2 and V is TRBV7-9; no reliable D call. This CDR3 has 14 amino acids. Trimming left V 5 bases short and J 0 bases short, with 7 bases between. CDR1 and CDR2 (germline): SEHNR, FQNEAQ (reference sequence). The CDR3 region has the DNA TGTGCCAGCAGCAGGGAAACGAACACCGGGGAGCTGTTTTTT. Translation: CASSRETNTGELFF.

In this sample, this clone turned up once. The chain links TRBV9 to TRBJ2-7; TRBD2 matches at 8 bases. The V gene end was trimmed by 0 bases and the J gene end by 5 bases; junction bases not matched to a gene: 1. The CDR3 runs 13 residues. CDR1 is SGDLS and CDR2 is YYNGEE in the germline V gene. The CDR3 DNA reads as TGTGCCAGCAGCGTAGGGACTAGCAACGAGCAGTACTTC. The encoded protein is CASSVGTSNEQYF.

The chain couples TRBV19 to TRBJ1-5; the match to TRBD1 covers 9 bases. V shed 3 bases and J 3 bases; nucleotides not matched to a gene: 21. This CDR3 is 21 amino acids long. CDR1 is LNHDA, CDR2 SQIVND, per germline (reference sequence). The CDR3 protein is CASSIRVTGTGPLGSNQPQHF. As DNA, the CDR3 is TGTGCCAGTAGTATCAGGGTTACCGGGACAGGGCCCTTGGGTTCCAATCAGCCCCAGCATTTT.

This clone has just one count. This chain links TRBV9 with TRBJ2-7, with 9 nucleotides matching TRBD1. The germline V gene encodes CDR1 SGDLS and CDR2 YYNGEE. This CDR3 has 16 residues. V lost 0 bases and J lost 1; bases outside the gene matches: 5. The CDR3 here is CASSVVDGTGSYEQYF. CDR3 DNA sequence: TGTGCCAGCAGCGTAGTAGACGGGACAGGGTCCTACGAGCAGTACTTC.

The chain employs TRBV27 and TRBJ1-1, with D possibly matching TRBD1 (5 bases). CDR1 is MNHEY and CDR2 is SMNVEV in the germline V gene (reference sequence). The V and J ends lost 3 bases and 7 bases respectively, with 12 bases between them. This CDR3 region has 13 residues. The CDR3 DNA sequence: TGTGCCAGCAGTTTGTGGCAGGGCGATGAAGCTTTCTTT. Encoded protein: CASSLWQGDEAFF.

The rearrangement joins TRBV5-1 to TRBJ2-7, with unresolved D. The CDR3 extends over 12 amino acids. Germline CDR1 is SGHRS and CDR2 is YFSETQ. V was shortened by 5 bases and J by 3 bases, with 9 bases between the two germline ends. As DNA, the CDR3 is TGCGCCAGCAGTAAGGACGACTACGAGCAGTACTTC. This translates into CASSKDDYEQYF.

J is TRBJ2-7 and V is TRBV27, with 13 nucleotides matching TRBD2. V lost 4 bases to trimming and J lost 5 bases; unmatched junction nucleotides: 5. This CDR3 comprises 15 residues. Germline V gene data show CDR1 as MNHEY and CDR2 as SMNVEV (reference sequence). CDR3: CASSYGLAGVNEQYF. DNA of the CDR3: TGTGCCAGCAGTTATGGACTAGCGGGAGTAAACGAGCAGTACTTC.